Listed below are T cell receptor beta chains from one sample, sequenced in a study of shared clonotypes between healthy human individuals. Profiling relied on immunoSEQ multiplex PCR, and the TCRdb table lists in-frame clones only, not all of them. The table lists about 480,000 clones, 79% of them singletons, with over 10% in the top ten. The sample comprised PBMCs. These TCRs come from a woman aged 40 to 50 in good health. Some clones in this sample may be carry-over from other donors' samples. CDR3s include the opening cysteine and the closing phenylalanine or tryptophan. D genes are given only for firm matches. Expanded clones get a size class; other rows say once, few or many, or leave the size out.

D: TRBD2
V: TRBV7-3
size: once
J: TRBJ2-1
CDR3: CASSPGLAYNEQFF
DNA: TGTGCCAGCAGCCCGGGACTAGCGTACAATGAGCAGTTCTTC

D: NA
V: TRBV15
size: once
J: TRBJ2-2
CDR3: CATSKGLTGVADTGELFF
DNA: TGTGCCACCAGCAAAGGACTAACGGGAGTGGCGGACACCGGGGAGCTGTTTTTT

D: NA
V: TRBV19
size: NA
J: TRBJ2-7
CDR3: CASSIEGREETTYEQYF
DNA: TGTGCCAGTAGTATAGAGGGCAGGGAGGAGACTACCTACGAGCAGTACTTC

D: NA
V: TRBV5-1
size: NA
J: TRBJ2-2
CDR3: CASSSATGNTGELFF
DNA: TGCGCCAGCAGCTCAGCGACGGGGAACACCGGGGAGCTGTTTTTT

D: NA
V: TRBV5-1
size: NA
J: TRBJ1-1
CDR3: CASSLGAGIDTEAFF
DNA: TGCGCCAGCAGCTTGGGTGCCGGGATCGACACTGAAGCTTTCTTT

D: TRBD2
V: TRBV25-1
size: NA
J: TRBJ2-1
CDR3: CASSEYLAGDYNEQFF
DNA: TGTGCCAGCAGTGAATACCTAGCGGGAGATTACAATGAGCAGTTCTTC

D: NA
V: TRBV5-1
size: NA
J: TRBJ2-1
CDR3: CASSPEGPTSYNEQFF
DNA: TGCGCCAGCAGCCCGGAGGGGCCCACATCCTACAATGAGCAGTTCTTC

D: NA
V: TRBV7-9
size: NA
J: TRBJ1-3
CDR3: CASSLLTGNTIYF
DNA: TGTGCCAGCAGCTTATTGACCGGAAACACCATATATTTT

D: TRBD1
V: TRBV5-1
size: few
J: TRBJ2-3
CDR3: CASSLGTGGLDTQYF
DNA: TGCGCCAGCAGCTTGGGGACAGGGGGCTTAGATACGCAGTATTTT

D: NA
V: TRBV9
size: NA
J: TRBJ1-1
CDR3: CASSVSDGGRTEAFF
DNA: TGTGCCAGCAGCGTATCGGATGGGGGGAGGACTGAAGCTTTCTTT

D: TRBD2
V: TRBV6-5
size: NA
J: TRBJ2-3
CDR3: CASSYSGGGDTQYF
DNA: TGTGCCAGCAGTTACTCGGGGGGGGGAGATACGCAGTATTTT

D: NA
V: TRBV27
size: many
J: TRBJ2-2
CDR3: CASSLRLALGGELFF
DNA: TGTGCCAGCAGTTTAAGGCTAGCCTTAGGGGGGGAGCTGTTTTTT

D: TRBD2
V: TRBV7-8
size: NA
J: TRBJ2-5
CDR3: CASSLSGGTQYF
DNA: TGTGCCAGCAGCTTATCGGGGGGGACCCAGTACTTC

D: TRBD2
V: TRBV6-6
size: NA
J: TRBJ2-7
CDR3: CASSFLAGEAYEQYF
DNA: TGTGCCAGCAGTTTCCTAGCGGGAGAAGCCTACGAGCAGTACTTC

D: TRBD2
V: TRBV7-8
size: NA
J: TRBJ2-1
CDR3: CASSTGTSTHNEQFF
DNA: TGTGCCAGCAGCACCGGGACTAGTACCCACAATGAGCAGTTCTTC

D: TRBD2
V: TRBV5-4
size: NA
J: TRBJ2-1
CDR3: CASTTQVAGGSEQFF
DNA: TGTGCCAGCACCACTCAGGTAGCGGGAGGGAGTGAGCAGTTCTTC

D: NA
V: TRBV7-9
size: NA
J: TRBJ2-3
CDR3: CASSRGSGTDTQYF
DNA: TGTGCCAGCAGCCGAGGGTCGGGCACAGATACGCAGTATTTT

D: TRBD2
V: TRBV7-3
size: NA
J: TRBJ2-3
CDR3: CASSSVGFLAGTDTQYF
DNA: TGTGCCAGCAGTTCGGTGGGGTTCCTAGCGGGCACAGATACGCAGTATTTT

D: TRBD1
V: TRBV7-2
size: NA
J: TRBJ1-1
CDR3: CASRTQGVGTEAFF
DNA: TGTGCCAGCAGAACACAGGGGGTCGGCACTGAAGCTTTCTTT

D: NA
V: TRBV19
size: NA
J: TRBJ2-7
CDR3: CASSIARVSYEQYF
DNA: TGTGCCAGTAGTATTGCTCGGGTTTCCTACGAGCAGTACTTC

D: NA
V: TRBV19
size: few
J: TRBJ2-1
CDR3: CASSPWGSENNEQFF
DNA: TGTGCCAGTAGTCCCTGGGGTAGCGAGAACAATGAGCAGTTCTTC

D: TRBD2
V: TRBV7-2
size: NA
J: TRBJ2-7
CDR3: CASSSGLSYEQYF
DNA: TGTGCCAGCAGCTCGGGACTAAGCTACGAGCAGTACTTC

D: NA
V: TRBV29-1
size: NA
J: TRBJ2-5
CDR3: CSVDQGLLWETQYF
DNA: TGCAGCGTTGATCAGGGGCTCCTTTGGGAGACCCAGTACTTC

D: TRBD2
V: TRBV13
size: NA
J: TRBJ2-1
CDR3: CASSQTRTSGYNEQFF
DNA: TGTGCCAGCAGTCAAACTAGGACTAGCGGCTACAATGAGCAGTTCTTC

D: TRBD2
V: TRBV29-1
size: NA
J: TRBJ2-1
CDR3: CSVLAGDNEQFF
DNA: TGCAGCGTTTTGGCGGGGGACAATGAGCAGTTCTTC

D: TRBD2
V: TRBV4-2
size: medium-sized
J: TRBJ2-2
CDR3: CASSQFLSAGASTGELFF
DNA: TGTGCCAGCAGCCAATTCCTCTCAGCGGGAGCCTCTACCGGGGAGCTGTTTTTT

D: NA
V: TRBV5-1
size: NA
J: TRBJ2-5
CDR3: CASSLMGVGETQYF
DNA: TGCGCCAGCAGCTTGATGGGGGTTGGGGAGACCCAGTACTTC

D: NA
V: TRBV18
size: NA
J: TRBJ1-5
CDR3: CASSPRAGDRNQPQHF
DNA: TGTGCCAGCTCACCTCGGGCAGGGGATCGCAATCAGCCCCAGCATTTT

D: NA
V: TRBV6-1
size: NA
J: TRBJ1-1
CDR3: CASSEIGVTSEAFF
DNA: TGTGCCAGCAGTGAAATCGGGGTAACGTCTGAAGCTTTCTTT

D: NA
V: TRBV5-6
size: NA
J: TRBJ1-2
CDR3: CASSLEILGNYGYTF
DNA: TGTGCCAGCAGCTTGGAGATCCTGGGAAACTATGGCTACACCTTC

D: TRBD1
V: TRBV5-1
size: NA
J: TRBJ1-2
CDR3: CASSPGGSNYGYTF
DNA: TGCGCCAGCAGCCCAGGGGGCTCTAACTATGGCTACACCTTC

D: TRBD1
V: TRBV5-1
size: NA
J: TRBJ2-7
CDR3: CASSLTGTGADEQYF
DNA: TGCGCCAGCAGCTTGACCGGGACAGGGGCTGACGAGCAGTACTTC

D: TRBD1
V: TRBV7-2
size: NA
J: TRBJ2-3
CDR3: CASSPQDRGHTDTQYF
DNA: TGTGCCAGCAGCCCCCAGGACAGGGGTCACACAGATACGCAGTATTTT

D: TRBD1
V: TRBV29-1
size: NA
J: TRBJ1-3
CDR3: CSVLAETGVLRNTIYF
DNA: TGCAGCGTTCTAGCGGAGACAGGGGTTTTAAGAAACACCATATATTTT

D: NA
V: TRBV7-3
size: once
J: TRBJ1-6
CDR3: CASSLVGVNSPLHF
DNA: TGTGCCAGCAGCTTAGTAGGGGTTAATTCACCCCTCCACTTT

D: TRBD1
V: TRBV4-1
size: once
J: TRBJ2-5
CDR3: CASSQGPTGGHETQYF
DNA: TGCGCCAGCAGCCAAGGCCCGACAGGGGGCCATGAGACCCAGTACTTC

D: NA
V: TRBV2
size: once
J: TRBJ2-7
CDR3: CASSSRASDEQYF
DNA: TGTGCCAGCAGTAGTCGGGCCTCCGACGAGCAGTACTTC

D: TRBD1
V: TRBV7-9
size: NA
J: TRBJ1-2
CDR3: CASSLAQNRGSYGYTF
DNA: TGTGCCAGCAGCTTAGCTCAAAACAGGGGTAGCTATGGCTACACCTTC

D: NA
V: TRBV2
size: NA
J: TRBJ2-7
CDR3: CASRINSGEQYF
DNA: TGTGCCAGCAGGATAAATTCGGGAGAGCAGTACTTC

D: TRBD2
V: TRBV6-4
size: few
J: TRBJ2-3
CDR3: CASSREAGGALDTQYF
DNA: TGTGCCAGCAGTAGAGAAGCGGGAGGGGCATTGGATACGCAGTATTTT

D: NA
V: TRBV5-1
size: once
J: TRBJ2-2
CDR3: CASSLEHPNTGELFF
DNA: TGCGCCAGCAGCTTGGAACACCCGAACACCGGGGAGCTGTTTTTT